The T cell receptor (beta chain) described here comes from a study of metastatic and nonmetastatic thyroid tumors. Authors' methods: Clinicopathological groups of papillary thyroid cancer showed CDR3 differences that were used to build a distant-metastasis classifier. TCRdb re-clonotyped the PCR reads through MiXCR. V and J calls and clone size were set by TCRdb, not the authors. The sample lists tens of thousands of clones; under 25% were seen once. Among the patients, none had received any treatment before thyroid surgery. The TCR was taken from a female donor with papillary thyroid cancer or a benign thyroid nodule (not recorded which). Some clones in this sample may be carry-over from other donors' samples. Sequenced material: blood.

The CDR3 is CASRAGLAGGREQYF. CDR3 DNA: TGTGCCAGCAGGGCGGGACTAGCGGGAGGAAGGGAGCAGTACTTC. The genes are TRBV6-1 and TRBJ2-7; 15 bases align to TRBD2. From germline, CDR1 is MNHNS and CDR2 SASEGT. The V gene end was trimmed by 6 bases and the J gene end by 7 bases; junction bases not matched to a gene: 7. This CDR3 is built from 15 residues.